This T cell receptor beta chain was identified during a study of shared clonotypes between healthy human individuals. Study background: For every donor, three CD4 naive, three CD4 memory, two CD8 naive and one CD8 memory plates were used.

Profiling relied on immunoSEQ multiplex PCR, and the TCRdb table lists in-frame clones only, not all of them. The sample holds about 680,000 clones, roughly 72% seen once. The V gene end was trimmed by 8 bases and the J gene end by 5 bases; junction bases not matched to a gene: 8. The CDR3 totals 13 residues. Germline loops: CDR1 ENHRY, CDR2 SYGVKD. Input material: memory CD4+ T cells sorted from blood. Sample subset: CD45RA-negative fraction. The origin of this receptor is a woman younger than 45 in good health. The V gene is TRBV10-3, the J gene TRBJ2-5; the match to TRBD2 covers 7 bases. In nucleotides, the CDR3 is TGTGCCATCGGGAGGGCCTTGGGGGAGACCCAGTACTTC. It specifies CAIGRALGETQYF.